The source of this T cell receptor (beta chain) is a study of shared clonotypes between healthy human individuals. This clone was detected only a few times. Some clones are missing from TCRdb's copy, which holds only in-frame ones; the method was immunoSEQ multiplex PCR. The sample holds around 720,000 clones, around 78% seen once. Germline CDR1 is SNHLY and CDR2 is FYNNEI. This CDR3 is 15 amino acids long. V lost 6 bases to trimming and J lost 4 bases; unmatched junction nucleotides: 4. V usage is TRBV2 and J usage is TRBJ2-3, with 13 bases identical to TRBD2. The sample taken for sequencing was memory CD4+ T cells sorted from blood. Subset noted: CD45RA-negative fraction. The sequence came from a woman aged 25-40 years in good health. The CDR3 region is CASSKLAGGPDTQYF. For the CDR3, the DNA is TGTGCCAGCAGCAAACTAGCGGGAGGGCCAGATACGCAGTATTTT.